The 10 T cell receptor beta chains in this list originate from one sample, sequenced in a study of blood T cell repertoires in COVID-19. TCRdb's copy holds only in-frame clones and misses some; the assay was immunoSEQ multiplex PCR. The sample yields some 190,000 clones, about 78% seen once. The sample consisted of peripheral blood. These receptor sequences come from a woman aged 50 to 60 with active or convalescent COVID-19.

The CDR3 sequence: CASSFRDTDVQYF. The CDR3, as DNA: TGTGCCAGCAGTTTCCGGGACACCGATGTTCAGTACTTC. V is TRBV27 and J is TRBJ2-7; a possible D gene is TRBD1 (6 bases). The V and J ends lost 3 bases and 10 bases respectively, with 16 bases between them. From germline, CDR1 is MNHEY and CDR2 SMNVEV (reference sequence). The CDR3 totals 13 residues.

V gene TRBV7-9 combines with J gene TRBJ2-5; 9 nucleotides align to TRBD1. V lost 6 bases, J lost 2 bases, and 4 bases stayed unmatched. The CDR3 contains 14 residues. In germline, CDR1 is SEHNR, CDR2 FQNEAQ (reference sequence). Here the CDR3 reads CASRPGTGQETQYF. In DNA form, the CDR3 reads TGTGCCAGCAGGCCGGGGACAGGGCAAGAGACCCAGTACTTC.

This chain uses TRBV9 with TRBJ2-2, with 9 bases that match TRBD2. The germline gives CDR1 SGDLS, CDR2 YYNGEE. V was pared by 3 bases and J by 4 bases, with 7 bases of the junction left unmatched. The CDR3 runs to 16 residues. The CDR3 loop is CASSGERGDTTGELFF. In DNA, the CDR3 is TGTGCCAGCAGCGGGGAGCGGGGGGACACCACCGGGGAGCTGTTTTTT.

The gene calls are TRBV14 and TRBJ2-1; the D gene is possibly TRBD2 (7 bases). This CDR3 has 15 residues. Trimming removed 4 bases at V and 6 bases at J, with 16 bases between. From germline, CDR1 is SGHDN and CDR2 FVKESK. The CDR3 DNA follows: TGTGCCAGCAGCCCCCGGGGGGCAGGTCGCAATGAGCAGTTCTTC. Translated, it gives CASSPRGAGRNEQFF.

V is TRBV30 and J is TRBJ2-5, with 8 bases that match TRBD1. CDR1 and CDR2 from the germline V gene are GTSNPN and SVGIG (reference sequence). The CDR3 sequence is 13 residues long. The ends lost 4 bases at V and 5 bases at J; junction bases unmatched: 6. In DNA, the CDR3 is TGTGCCTGGACGAGGCAGGGGGCCGAGACCCAGTACTTC. Amino acids: CAWTRQGAETQYF.

V is TRBV5-4 and J is TRBJ2-1; D is ambiguous. Trimming removed 1 base at V and 1 base at J, with 9 bases between. Germline V gene sequence: CDR1 SGHNT, CDR2 YYREEE (reference sequence). The CDR3 extends over 15 amino acids. DNA of the CDR3: TGTGCCAGCAGCTTGAGTCGTGCGTCCTACAATGAGCAGTTCTTC. It specifies CASSLSRASYNEQFF.

The chain uses TRBV19 and TRBJ2-7, with 8 nucleotides matching TRBD2. CDR1 and CDR2 (germline): LNHDA, SQIVND (reference sequence). This CDR3 is built from 14 residues. The trim removed 3 bases at V and 5 bases at J, leaving 6 bases unmatched. This CDR3 reads CASSISGGPNEQYF. CDR3 coding DNA: TGTGCCAGTAGTATTTCGGGGGGGCCAAACGAGCAGTACTTC.

V and J are TRBV18 and TRBJ2-1; the D gene is possibly TRBD2 (5 bases). The CDR3 length is 16 residues. Germline V CDR1 and CDR2: KGHSH, LQKENI. Trimming removed 6 bases from V and 6 bases from J, with 21 bases in between. This chain's CDR3 is CASSLEEGRVGNEQFF. In nucleotides, the CDR3 is TGTGCCAGCTCCCTAGAAGAGGGAAGGGTGGGCAATGAGCAGTTCTTC.

The rearrangement joins TRBV9 to TRBJ2-6, with no clear D. Trimming cost V 3 bases and J 12 bases, with 10 bases left between them. CDR3 length: 12 residues. Germline assignment: CDR1 SGDLS and CDR2 YYNGEE. The CDR3: CASSGGEFVLTF. CDR3 DNA: TGTGCCAGCAGCGGAGGTGAATTCGTCCTGACTTTC.

V and J are TRBV5-1 and TRBJ2-1; 11 bases are a match to TRBD1. J gave up 2 bases and V 5 bases, and 9 bases lay outside the gene matches. The CDR3 runs to 17 residues. Germline CDR1 is SGHRS and CDR2 is YFSETQ. The CDR3, as DNA: TGCGCCAGCAGTTTGTCCCCGGGACAGGGGGCCTACAATGAGCAGTTCTTC. It encodes CASSLSPGQGAYNEQFF.